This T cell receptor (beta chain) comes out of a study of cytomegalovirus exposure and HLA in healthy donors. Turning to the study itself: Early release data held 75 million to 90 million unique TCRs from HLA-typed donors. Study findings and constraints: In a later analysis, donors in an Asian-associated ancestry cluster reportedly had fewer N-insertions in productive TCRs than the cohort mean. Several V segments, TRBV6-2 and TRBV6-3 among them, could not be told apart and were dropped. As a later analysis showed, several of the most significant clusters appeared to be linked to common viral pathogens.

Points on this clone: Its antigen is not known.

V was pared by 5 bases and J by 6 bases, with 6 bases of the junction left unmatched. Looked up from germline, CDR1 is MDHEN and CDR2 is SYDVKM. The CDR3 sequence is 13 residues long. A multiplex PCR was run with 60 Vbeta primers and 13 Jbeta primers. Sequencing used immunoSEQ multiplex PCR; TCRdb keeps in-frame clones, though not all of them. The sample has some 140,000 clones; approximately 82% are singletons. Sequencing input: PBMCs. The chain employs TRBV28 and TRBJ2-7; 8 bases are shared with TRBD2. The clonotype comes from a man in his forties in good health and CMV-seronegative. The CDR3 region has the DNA TGTGCCAGCAGTGACTCGGGAGGGCTCGAGCAGTACTTC. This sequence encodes CASSDSGGLEQYF.